The 7 T cell receptor beta chains listed next were all sequenced from one sample in a study of T cell responses to AZD1222 COVID-19 vaccine (dated by TCRdb to about 2021). The time point label, as the study defines it: baseline before first vaccination. The library was prepared using the immunoSEQ multiplex PCR assay. What TCRdb holds here is the immuneACCESS table cut down to in-frame rearrangements. Part of the clones is not present; checked against another copy, under half of the missing clones reflect an unresolved V gene, and the others are unexplained. This sample has around 190,000 clones in its table, and roughly 92% of those were observed once. 1% to 1.5% of the sample comes from the top ten. The sequencing here drew on peripheral blood, taken on day 0 of AZD1222 vaccination. These receptors all come from an adult in good health.

CDR3: CASSLGTPRSPLHF. CDR3 nucleotides: TGTGCCAGCAGTTTGGGGACACCTCGTTCACCCCTCCACTTT. J is TRBJ1-6 and V is TRBV28, with a weak D call TRBD1 (6 bases). The germline V gene has CDR1 MDHEN and CDR2 SYDVKM. With 3 bases removed from V and 9 bases from J, the gap between germline ends came to 12 bases. The CDR3 has 14 amino acids.

V and J are TRBV6-1 and TRBJ1-4, with a tentative D call TRBD1 (5 bases). The CDR3 runs to 15 residues. The germline gives CDR1 MNHNS, CDR2 SASEGT. Trimming left V 2 bases short and J 4 bases short, with 11 bases between. For the CDR3, the DNA is TGTGCCAGCAGTGAAAACTGGGGGAGTAATGAAAAACTGTTTTTT. This translates into CASSENWGSNEKLFF.

This clone was observed a single time. The chain employs TRBV5-6 and TRBJ2-2; D may be TRBD1 (5 bases). V lost 2 bases and J lost 4, with 18 bases in between. The CDR3 loop spans 17 amino acids. In germline, CDR1 is SGHDT, CDR2 YYEEEE. CDR3 coding DNA: TGTGCCAGCAGCTTTATCAGGGAAATGGGGCGCACCGGGGAGCTGTTTTTT. Translated: CASSFIREMGRTGELFF.

DNA for the CDR3: TGTGCCAGCAGCGACGGACCGCGGGGTGAAAAACTGTTTTTT. It codes for CASSDGPRGEKLFF. The gene calls are TRBV7-8 and TRBJ1-4; D call uncertain. V gave up 5 bases and J gave up 7 bases, with 14 bases separating them. In germline, CDR1 is SGHVS, CDR2 FQNEAQ. The CDR3 totals 14 residues.

J is TRBJ1-2 and V is TRBV23-1; TRBD1 agrees at 8 bases. TRBV23-1 carries the ORF label, with uncertain function. V lost 8 bases and J lost 7; bases outside the gene matches: 9. The CDR3 length is 13 residues. CDR3 sequence (DNA): TGCGCCAGCGCCTCCAGGGGGCGCTTTGGCTACACCTTC. Amino acids: CASASRGRFGYTF.

To note about this clone: One end of the junction varies from germline; a read error may be responsible. This chain connects TRBV12-5 to TRBJ2-1; D is unresolved. Germline V gives CDR1 LGHNT, CDR2 FRNRAP. This CDR3 is built from 13 residues. DNA for the CDR3: TGTGCTAGTGCTTTGAGTAGGGACAATGAGCAGTTCTTC. Protein product: CASALSRDNEQFF.

The rearrangement links TRBV5-1 to TRBJ1-4, with unresolved D. CDR3 length: 15 residues. Trimming took off 0 bases at V and 0 bases at J, with 6 bases between the two ends. CDR1 and CDR2 from the germline V gene are SGHRS and YFSETQ. CDR3 nucleotide sequence: TGCGCCAGCAGCTTGGTTTCCGCAACTAATGAAAAACTGTTTTTT. This translates into CASSLVSATNEKLFF.